This T cell receptor beta chain was sequenced in a study of T-cell memory formation after mild COVID-19. Turning to the study itself: Largely, the TCR clusters proved donor specific.

This clonotype was picked up a small number of times. Amplification by 5'RACE using constant-segment primers produced TCR alpha and TCR beta cDNA libraries that carried sample barcodes and UMIs. A single record per CDR3 protein comes from TCRdb applying MiXCR to the 5' RACE reads. The sample shows 300,000 to 400,000 distinct CDR3 sequences, 25% to 30% of them seen only once. J gave up 0 bases and V 7 bases, and 11 bases lay outside the gene matches. CDR3 length equals 16 residues. Input material: PBMCs or a T cell subset sorted from them (not recorded which). This receptor was identified in an adult woman who had mild COVID-19 (a few samples of this study predate the infection). Cell type and time point are not known. The V gene is TRBV12-3 or TRBV12-4, the J gene TRBJ2-7, with TRBD1 matching 8 bases. In DNA form, the CDR3 reads TGTGCCAGCACCGACTATGGGACAGGTAGCTCCTACGAGCAGTACTTC. Its translation: CASTDYGTGSSYEQYF.